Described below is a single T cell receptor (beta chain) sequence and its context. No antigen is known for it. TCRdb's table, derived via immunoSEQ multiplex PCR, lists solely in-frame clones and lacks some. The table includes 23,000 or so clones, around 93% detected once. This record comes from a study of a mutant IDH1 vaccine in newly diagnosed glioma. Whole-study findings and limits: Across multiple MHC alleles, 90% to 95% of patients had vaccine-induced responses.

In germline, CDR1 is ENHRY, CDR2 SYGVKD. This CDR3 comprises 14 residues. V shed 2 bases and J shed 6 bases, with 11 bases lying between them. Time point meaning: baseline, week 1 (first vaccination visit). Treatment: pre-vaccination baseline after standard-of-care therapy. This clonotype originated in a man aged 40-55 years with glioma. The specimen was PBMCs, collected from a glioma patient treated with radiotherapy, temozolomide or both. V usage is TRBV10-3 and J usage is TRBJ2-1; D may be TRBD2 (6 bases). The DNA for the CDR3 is TGTGCCATCAGTGAGGGAGGGATGGGCAATGAGCAGTTCTTC. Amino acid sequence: CAISEGGMGNEQFF.